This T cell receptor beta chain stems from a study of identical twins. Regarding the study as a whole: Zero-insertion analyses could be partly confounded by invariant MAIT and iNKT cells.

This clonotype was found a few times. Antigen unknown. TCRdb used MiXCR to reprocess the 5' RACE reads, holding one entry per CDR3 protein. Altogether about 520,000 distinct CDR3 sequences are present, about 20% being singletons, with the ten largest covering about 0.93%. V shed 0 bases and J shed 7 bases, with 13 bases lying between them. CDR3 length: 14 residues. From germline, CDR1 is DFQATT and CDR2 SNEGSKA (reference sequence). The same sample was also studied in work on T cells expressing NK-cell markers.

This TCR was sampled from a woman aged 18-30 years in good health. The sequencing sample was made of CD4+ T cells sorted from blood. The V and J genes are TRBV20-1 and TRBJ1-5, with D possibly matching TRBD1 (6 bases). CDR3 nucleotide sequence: TGCAGTGCTAGAGATTATTTAGGGGGGCAGCCCCAGCATTTT. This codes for CSARDYLGGQPQHF.